This TCR beta chain is from a study of control samples from healthy donors and cancer patients. The CDR3 runs 16 residues. Germline V gene data show CDR1 as MNHEY and CDR2 as SVGEGT. With V trimmed by 5 bases and J by 5 bases, 5 bases remained unmatched. Assay: immunoSEQ multiplex PCR; the TCRdb copy retains only in-frame clones and omits some. The sample holds 160,000 or so clones, roughly 92% seen once. The rearrangement links TRBV6-2 or TRBV6-3 to TRBJ2-1, with TRBD2 matching over 14 bases. This TCR derives from a man aged 50 to 59 in good health. Sequencing was done on a sample of blood. The chain's CDR3 is CASSRGLAGVNNEQFF. In DNA form, the CDR3 reads TGTGCCAGCAGTCGGGGACTAGCGGGAGTGAACAATGAGCAGTTCTTC.